This record covers a single T cell receptor (beta chain). Trimming at V came to 6 bases and at J to 5 bases, leaving 12 bases not matched to a gene. CDR1 is LNHDA, CDR2 SQIVND, per germline (reference sequence). The CDR3 contains 16 residues. Assay: immunoSEQ multiplex PCR; the TCRdb copy retains only in-frame clones and omits some. This sample has hundreds of thousands of clones; 88% occur once, and the top ten carry around 9.6%. The record originates from a study of blood T cell repertoires in COVID-19. Study details: Specimens from acute and convalescent COVID-19 originated in the United States, Italy and Spain.

The genes are TRBV19 and TRBJ2-1; 8 bases align to TRBD2. The receptor comes from a woman in her sixties or seventies with COVID-19, enrolled during active disease. Material: peripheral blood. The CDR3 region is CASSLGSAGANNEQFF. The CDR3 nucleotides read TGTGCCAGTAGCCTGGGCTCAGCGGGAGCGAACAATGAGCAGTTCTTC.